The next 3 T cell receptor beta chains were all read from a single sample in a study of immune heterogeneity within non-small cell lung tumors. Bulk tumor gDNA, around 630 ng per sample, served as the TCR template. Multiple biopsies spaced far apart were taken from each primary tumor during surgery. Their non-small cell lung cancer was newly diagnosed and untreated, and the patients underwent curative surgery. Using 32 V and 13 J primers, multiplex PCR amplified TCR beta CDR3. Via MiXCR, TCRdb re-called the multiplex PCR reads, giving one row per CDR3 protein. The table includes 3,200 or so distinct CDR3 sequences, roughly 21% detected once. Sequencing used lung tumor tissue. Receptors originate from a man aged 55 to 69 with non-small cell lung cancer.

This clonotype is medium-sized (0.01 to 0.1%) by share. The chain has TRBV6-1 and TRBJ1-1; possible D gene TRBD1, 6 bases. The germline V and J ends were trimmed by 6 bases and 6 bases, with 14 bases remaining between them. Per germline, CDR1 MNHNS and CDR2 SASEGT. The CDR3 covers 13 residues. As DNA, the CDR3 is TGTGCCAGCAGCTGGGGGGGCACCGCTGAAGCTTTCTTT. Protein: CASSWGGTAEAFF.

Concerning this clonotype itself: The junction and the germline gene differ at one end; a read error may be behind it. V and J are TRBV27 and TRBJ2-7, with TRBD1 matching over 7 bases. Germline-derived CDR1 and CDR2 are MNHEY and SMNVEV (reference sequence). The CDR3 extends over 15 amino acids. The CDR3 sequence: CAISSSSGTAYEQYF. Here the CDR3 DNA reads TGTGCCATCAGTTCTTCCTCCGGGACAGCCTACGAGCAGTATTTC.

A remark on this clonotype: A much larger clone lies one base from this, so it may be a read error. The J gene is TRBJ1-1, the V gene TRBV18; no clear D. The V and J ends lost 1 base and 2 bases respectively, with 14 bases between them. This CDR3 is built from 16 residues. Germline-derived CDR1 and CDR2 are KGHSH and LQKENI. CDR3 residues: CASSPQRHGRNTEAFF. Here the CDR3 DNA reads TGTGCCAGCTCACCACAAAGACATGGGCGAAACACTGAAGCTTTCTTT.